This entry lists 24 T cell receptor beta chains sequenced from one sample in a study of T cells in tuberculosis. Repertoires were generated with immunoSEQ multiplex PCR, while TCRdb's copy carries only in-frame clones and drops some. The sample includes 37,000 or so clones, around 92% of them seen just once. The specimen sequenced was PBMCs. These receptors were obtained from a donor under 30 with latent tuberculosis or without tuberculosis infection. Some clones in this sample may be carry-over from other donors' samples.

CDR3 amino acids: CASSFLWTENTEAFF. The CDR3 nucleotides read TGCGCCAGCAGCTTCCTTTGGACAGAGAACACTGAAGCTTTCTTT. This chain uses TRBV5-1 with TRBJ1-1; TRBD1 is a possible D gene (6 bases). Trimming took off 2 bases at V and 1 base at J, with 12 bases between the two ends. The CDR3 is 15 amino acids. Germline V gives CDR1 SGHRS, CDR2 YFSETQ.

CDR3 sequence reads: CASSSIGGGYTF. The DNA for the CDR3 is TGTGCCAGTAGTAGCATAGGGGGTGGCTACACCTTC. V is TRBV19 and J is TRBJ1-2, with a weak D call TRBD1 (6 bases). This CDR3 has 12 residues. Germline values: CDR1 LNHDA, CDR2 SQIVND (reference sequence). Deletions cut 4 bases from V and 7 bases from J, with 10 bases between.

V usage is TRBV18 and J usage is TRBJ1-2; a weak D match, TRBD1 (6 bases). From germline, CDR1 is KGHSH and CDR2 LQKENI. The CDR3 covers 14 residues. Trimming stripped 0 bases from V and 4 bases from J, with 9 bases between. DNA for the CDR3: TGTGCCAGCTCACCACCCGTACAGGGCTATGGCTACACCTTC. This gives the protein CASSPPVQGYGYTF.

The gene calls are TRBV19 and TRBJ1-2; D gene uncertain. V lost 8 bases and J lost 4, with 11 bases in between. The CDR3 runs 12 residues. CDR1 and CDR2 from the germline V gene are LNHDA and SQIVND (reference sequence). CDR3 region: CASCRSPYGYTF. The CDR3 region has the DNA TGTGCCAGTTGCAGGTCCCCCTATGGCTACACCTTC.

The CDR3 nucleotides read TGTGCCAGCAGCTTTGGGGGGACTGGAAACACCATATATTTT. Its translation: CASSFGGTGNTIYF. The chain employs TRBV7-2 and TRBJ1-3, with D possibly being TRBD1 (5 bases). The germline gives CDR1 SGHTA, CDR2 FQGNSA. The CDR3 is 14 amino acids. With 3 bases removed from V and 2 bases from J, the gap between germline ends came to 8 bases.

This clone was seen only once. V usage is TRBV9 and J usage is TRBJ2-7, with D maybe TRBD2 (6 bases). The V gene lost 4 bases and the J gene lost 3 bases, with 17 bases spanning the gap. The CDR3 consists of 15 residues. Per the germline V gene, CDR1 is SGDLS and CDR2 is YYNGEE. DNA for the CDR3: TGTGCCAGCAGCCGGGTGGGCGGGGAAAACTACGAGCAGTACTTC. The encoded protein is CASSRVGGENYEQYF.

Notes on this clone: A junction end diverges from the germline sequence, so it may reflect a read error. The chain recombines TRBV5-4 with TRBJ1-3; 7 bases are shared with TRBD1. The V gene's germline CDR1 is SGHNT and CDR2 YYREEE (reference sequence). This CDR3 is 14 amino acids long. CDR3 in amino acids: CASSLGDSPNTIYF. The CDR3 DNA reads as TGTGCCAGTAGCTTGGGGGACAGTCCCAACACCATATATTTT.

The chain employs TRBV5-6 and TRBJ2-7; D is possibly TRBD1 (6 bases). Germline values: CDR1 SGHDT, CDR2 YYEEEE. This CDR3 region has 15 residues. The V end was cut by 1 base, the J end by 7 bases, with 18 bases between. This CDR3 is CASSLFGPTGSEQYV. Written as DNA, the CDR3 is TGTGCCAGCAGCTTGTTTGGTCCGACAGGTAGTGAGCAGTACGTC.

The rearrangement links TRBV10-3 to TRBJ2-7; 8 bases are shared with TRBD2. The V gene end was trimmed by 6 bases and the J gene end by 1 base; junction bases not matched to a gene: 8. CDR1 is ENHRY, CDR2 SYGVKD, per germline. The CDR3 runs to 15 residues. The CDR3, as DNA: TGTGCCATCAGGGAGAGCCTAGCGGGTTCCTACGAGCAGTACGTC. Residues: CAIRESLAGSYEQYV.

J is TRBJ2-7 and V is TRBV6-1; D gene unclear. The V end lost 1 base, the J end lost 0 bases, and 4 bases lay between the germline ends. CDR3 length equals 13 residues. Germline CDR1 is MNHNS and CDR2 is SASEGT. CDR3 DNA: TGTGCCAGCAGTGAAGTCCTCTCCTACGAGCAGTACTTC. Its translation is CASSEVLSYEQYF.

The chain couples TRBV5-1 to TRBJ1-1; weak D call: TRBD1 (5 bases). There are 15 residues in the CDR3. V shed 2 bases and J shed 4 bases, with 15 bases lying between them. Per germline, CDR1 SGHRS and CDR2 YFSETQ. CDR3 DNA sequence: TGCGCCAGCAGCTTCCTCTCGCAGGGAGGCACTGAAGCTTTCTTT. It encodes CASSFLSQGGTEAFF.

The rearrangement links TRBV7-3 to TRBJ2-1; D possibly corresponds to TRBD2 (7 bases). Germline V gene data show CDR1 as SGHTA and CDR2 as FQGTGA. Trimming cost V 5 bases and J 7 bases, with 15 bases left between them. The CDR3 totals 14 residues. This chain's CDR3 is CASSPRKGGNEQFF. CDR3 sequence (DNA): TGTGCCAGCAGCCCCCGGAAGGGGGGGAATGAGCAGTTCTTC.

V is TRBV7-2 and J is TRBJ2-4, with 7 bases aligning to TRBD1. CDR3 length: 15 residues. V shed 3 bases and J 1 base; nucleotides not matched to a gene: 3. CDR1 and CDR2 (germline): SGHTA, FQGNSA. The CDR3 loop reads CASSLTGSAKNIQYF. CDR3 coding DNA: TGTGCCAGCAGCTTGACAGGGTCTGCCAAAAACATTCAGTACTTC.

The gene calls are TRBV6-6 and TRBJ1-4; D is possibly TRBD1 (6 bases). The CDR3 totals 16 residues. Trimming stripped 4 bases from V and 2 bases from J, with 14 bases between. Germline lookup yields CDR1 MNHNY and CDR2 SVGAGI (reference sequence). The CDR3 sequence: CASSLNPGATNEKLFF. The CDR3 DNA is TGTGCCAGCAGTTTAAACCCAGGGGCCACTAATGAAAAACTGTTTTTT.

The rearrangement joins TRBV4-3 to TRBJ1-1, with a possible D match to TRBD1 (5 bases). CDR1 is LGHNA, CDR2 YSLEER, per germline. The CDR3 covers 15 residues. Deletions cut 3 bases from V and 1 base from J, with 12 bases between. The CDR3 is CASSHTQDQNTEAFF. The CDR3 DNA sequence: TGCGCCAGCAGCCATACACAGGATCAGAACACTGAAGCTTTCTTT.

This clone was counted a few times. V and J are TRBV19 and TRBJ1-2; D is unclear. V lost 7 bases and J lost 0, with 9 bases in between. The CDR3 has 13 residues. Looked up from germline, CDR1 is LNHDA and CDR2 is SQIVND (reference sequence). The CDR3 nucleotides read TGTGCCAGTACCGATACTGCTAACTATGGCTACACCTTC. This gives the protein CASTDTANYGYTF.

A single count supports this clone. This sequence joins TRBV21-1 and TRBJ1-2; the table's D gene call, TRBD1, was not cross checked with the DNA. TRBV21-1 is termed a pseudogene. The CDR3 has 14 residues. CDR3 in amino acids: CASSKTGQGYGYTF. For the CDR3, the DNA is TGTGCCAGCAGCAAAACGGGACAGGGGTATGGCTACACCTTC.

The CDR3 sequence is CASRRVYRGLLPEAGNTIYF. DNA for the CDR3: TGTGCCAGCAGACGAGTATACAGGGGGCTACTTCCCGAAGCTGGAAACACCATATATTTT. The genes are TRBV27 and TRBJ1-3, with 9 bases that match TRBD1. V trimming: 6 bases; J trimming: 2 bases; junction bases outside the gene matches: 20. Germline assignment: CDR1 MNHEY and CDR2 SMNVEV (reference sequence). This CDR3 has 20 amino acids.

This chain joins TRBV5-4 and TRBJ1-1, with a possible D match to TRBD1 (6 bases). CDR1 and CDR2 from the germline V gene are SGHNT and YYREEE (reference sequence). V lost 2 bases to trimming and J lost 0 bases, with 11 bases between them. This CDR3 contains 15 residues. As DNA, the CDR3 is TGTGCCAGCAGCTTAGCCCAGGGGCTGAACACTGAAGCTTTCTTT. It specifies CASSLAQGLNTEAFF.

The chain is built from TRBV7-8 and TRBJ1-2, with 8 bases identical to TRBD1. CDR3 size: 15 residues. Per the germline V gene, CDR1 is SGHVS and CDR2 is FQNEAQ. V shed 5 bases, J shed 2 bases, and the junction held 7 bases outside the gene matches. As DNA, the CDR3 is TGTGCCAGCAGCCCCGGGGCAGGGGGCAACTATGGCTACACCTTC. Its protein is CASSPGAGGNYGYTF.

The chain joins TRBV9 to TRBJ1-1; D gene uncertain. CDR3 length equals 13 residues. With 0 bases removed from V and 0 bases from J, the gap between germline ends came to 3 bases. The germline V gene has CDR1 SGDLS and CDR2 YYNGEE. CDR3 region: CASSVAVNTEAFF. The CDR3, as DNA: TGTGCCAGCAGCGTAGCAGTGAACACTGAAGCTTTCTTT.

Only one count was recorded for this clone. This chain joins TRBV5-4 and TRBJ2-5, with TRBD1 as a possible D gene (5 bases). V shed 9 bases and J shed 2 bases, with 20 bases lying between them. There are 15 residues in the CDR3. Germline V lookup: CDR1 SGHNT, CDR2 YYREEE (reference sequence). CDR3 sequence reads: CATQPRAPGQETQYF. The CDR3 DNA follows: TGTGCCACCCAACCCCGCGCCCCAGGGCAAGAGACCCAGTACTTC.

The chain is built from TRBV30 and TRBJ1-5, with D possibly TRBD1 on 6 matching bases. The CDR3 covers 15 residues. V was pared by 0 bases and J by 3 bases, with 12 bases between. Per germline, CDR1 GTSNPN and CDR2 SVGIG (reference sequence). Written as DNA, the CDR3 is TGTGCCTGGAGTGTAGGTCAGGGGCCCAATCAGCCCCAGCATTTT. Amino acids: CAWSVGQGPNQPQHF.

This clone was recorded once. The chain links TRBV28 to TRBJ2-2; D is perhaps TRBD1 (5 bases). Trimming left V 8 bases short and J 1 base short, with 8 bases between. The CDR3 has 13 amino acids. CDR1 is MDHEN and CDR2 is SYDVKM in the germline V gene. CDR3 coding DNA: TGTGCCAGCGCCGGACAGAACACCGGGGAGCTGTTTTTT. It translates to CASAGQNTGELFF.